This TCR beta chain was captured in a study of PD-1 blockade in mismatch repair-deficient tumors. Study-level information: Enrolled about 2013-2017, patients had progressing, pretreated mismatch repair-deficient cancers of about a dozen types. Whole-study findings and limits: Tumor-resident clones, often undetectable pretreatment in blood, expanded then contracted after pembrolizumab.

This clone was observed a single time. Its target is not known. V was shortened by 2 bases and J by 5 bases, with 22 bases between the two germline ends. The CDR3 covers 17 residues. Germline values: CDR1 MNHNS, CDR2 SASEGT. TCRdb's table, derived via immunoSEQ multiplex PCR, lists solely in-frame clones and lacks some. The data hold about 130,000 clones, with about 90% observed a single time. The TCR-sequenced patients were a few responders to pembrolizumab. The chain recombines TRBV6-1 with TRBJ2-7, with D uncertain. This TCR was sampled from an adult with mismatch repair-deficient cancer. The sequencing used peripheral blood, collected almost 74 weeks after starting pembrolizumab. The CDR3 loop is CASSERKGRKGIDEQYF. CDR3 nucleotides: TGTGCCAGCAGTGAACGAAAGGGCCGTAAAGGGATCGACGAGCAGTACTTC.